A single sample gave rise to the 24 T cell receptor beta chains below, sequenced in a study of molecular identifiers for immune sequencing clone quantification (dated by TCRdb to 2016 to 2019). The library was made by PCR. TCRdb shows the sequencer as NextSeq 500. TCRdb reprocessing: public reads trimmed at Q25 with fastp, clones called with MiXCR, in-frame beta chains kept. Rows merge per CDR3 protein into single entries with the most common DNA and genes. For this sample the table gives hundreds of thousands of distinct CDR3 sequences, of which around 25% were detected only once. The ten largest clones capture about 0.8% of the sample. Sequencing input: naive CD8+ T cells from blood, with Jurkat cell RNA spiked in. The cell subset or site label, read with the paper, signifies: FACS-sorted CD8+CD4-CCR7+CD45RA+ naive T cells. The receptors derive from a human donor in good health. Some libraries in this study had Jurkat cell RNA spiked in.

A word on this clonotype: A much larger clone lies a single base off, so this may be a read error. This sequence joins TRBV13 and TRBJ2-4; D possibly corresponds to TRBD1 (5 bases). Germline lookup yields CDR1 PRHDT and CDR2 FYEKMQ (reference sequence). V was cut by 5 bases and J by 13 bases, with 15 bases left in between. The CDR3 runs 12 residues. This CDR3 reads CASSGPRQRQYF. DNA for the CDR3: TGTGCCAGCAGCGGACCAAGACAGCGACAGTACTTC.

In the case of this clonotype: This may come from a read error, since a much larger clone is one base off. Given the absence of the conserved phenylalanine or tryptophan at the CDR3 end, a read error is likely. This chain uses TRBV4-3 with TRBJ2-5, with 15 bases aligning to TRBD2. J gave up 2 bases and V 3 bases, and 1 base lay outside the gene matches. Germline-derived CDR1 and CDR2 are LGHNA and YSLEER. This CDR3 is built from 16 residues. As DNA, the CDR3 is TGCGCCAGCAGCCAGGGGACTAGCGGGAGGCAAGAGACCCAGTACCTC. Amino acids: CASSQGTSGRQETQYL.

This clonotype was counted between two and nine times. In DNA, the CDR3 is TGCGCCAGCAGCCAAGAGGGGACTAGCGTGGAGACCCAGTACTTC. Protein sequence: CASSQEGTSVETQYF. The gene calls are TRBV4-3 and TRBJ2-5; the match to TRBD2 covers 10 bases. After removal of 0 bases from V and 5 bases from J, the junction contained 3 bases not matched to a gene. The CDR3 runs 15 residues. The V gene's germline CDR1 is LGHNA and CDR2 YSLEER.

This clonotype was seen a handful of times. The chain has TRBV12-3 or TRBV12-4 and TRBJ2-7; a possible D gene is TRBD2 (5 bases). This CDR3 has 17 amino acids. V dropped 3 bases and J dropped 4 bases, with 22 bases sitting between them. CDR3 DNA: TGTGCCAGCAGTTTGGGAAGGCTAGCCCTTAACCCGTACGAGCAGTACTTC. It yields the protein CASSLGRLALNPYEQYF.

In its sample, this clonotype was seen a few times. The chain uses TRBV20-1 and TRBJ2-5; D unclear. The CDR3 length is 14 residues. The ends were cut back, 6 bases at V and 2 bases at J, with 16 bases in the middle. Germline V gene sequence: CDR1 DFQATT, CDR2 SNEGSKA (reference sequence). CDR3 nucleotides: TGCAGTGCATCTCCCCTAGAGGCTCAAGAGACCCAGTACTTC. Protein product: CSASPLEAQETQYF.

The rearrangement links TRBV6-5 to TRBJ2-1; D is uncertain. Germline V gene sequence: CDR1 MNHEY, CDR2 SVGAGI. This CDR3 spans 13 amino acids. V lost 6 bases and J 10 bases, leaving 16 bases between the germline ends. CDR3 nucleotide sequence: TGTGCCAGCAGCTCCTTCGACCCCTTCGAGCAGTTCTTC. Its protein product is CASSSFDPFEQFF.

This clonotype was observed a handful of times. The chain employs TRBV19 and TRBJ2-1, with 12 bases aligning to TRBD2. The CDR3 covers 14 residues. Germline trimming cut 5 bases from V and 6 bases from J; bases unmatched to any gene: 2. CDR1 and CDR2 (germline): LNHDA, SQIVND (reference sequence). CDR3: CASSVLAGGNEQFF. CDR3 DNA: TGTGCCAGTAGTGTACTAGCGGGGGGCAATGAGCAGTTCTTC.

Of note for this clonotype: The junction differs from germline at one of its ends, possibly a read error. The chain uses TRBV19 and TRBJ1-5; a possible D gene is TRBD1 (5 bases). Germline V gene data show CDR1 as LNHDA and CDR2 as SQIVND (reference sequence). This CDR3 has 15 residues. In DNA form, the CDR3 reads TGTGCCACCAACCCCCAAGACAGTCACAATCAGCCCCATCATTTT. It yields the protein CATNPQDSHNQPHHF.

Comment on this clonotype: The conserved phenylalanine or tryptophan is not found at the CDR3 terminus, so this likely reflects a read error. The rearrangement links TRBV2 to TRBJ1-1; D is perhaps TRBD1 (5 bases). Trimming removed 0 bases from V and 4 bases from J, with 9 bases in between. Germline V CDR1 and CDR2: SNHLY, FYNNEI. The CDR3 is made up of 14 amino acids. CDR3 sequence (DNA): TGTGCCAGCAGTGAAGCGGTAGGGGTCACTGAAGCTTTCCTT. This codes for CASSEAVGVTEAFL.

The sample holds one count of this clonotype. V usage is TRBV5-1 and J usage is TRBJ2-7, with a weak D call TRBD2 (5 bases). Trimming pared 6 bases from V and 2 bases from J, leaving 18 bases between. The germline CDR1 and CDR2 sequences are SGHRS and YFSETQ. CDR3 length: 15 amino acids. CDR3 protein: CASNLAQTTTYEQYF. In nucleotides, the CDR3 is TGCGCCAGCAACCTAGCCCAAACAACTACCTACGAGCAGTACTTC.

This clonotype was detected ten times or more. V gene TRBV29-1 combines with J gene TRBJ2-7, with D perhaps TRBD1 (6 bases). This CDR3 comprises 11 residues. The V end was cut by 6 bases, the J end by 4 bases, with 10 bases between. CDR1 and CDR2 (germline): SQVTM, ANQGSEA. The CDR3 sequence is CSVVRGYEQYF. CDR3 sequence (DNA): TGCAGCGTGGTCAGGGGATACGAGCAGTACTTC.

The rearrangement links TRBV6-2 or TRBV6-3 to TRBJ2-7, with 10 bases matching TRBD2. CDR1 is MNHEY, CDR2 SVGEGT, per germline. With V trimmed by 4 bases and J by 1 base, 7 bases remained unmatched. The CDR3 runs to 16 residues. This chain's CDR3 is CASSSRTSGKSYEQYF. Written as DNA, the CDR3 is TGTGCCAGCAGTTCCCGGACTAGCGGAAAATCCTACGAGCAGTACTTC.

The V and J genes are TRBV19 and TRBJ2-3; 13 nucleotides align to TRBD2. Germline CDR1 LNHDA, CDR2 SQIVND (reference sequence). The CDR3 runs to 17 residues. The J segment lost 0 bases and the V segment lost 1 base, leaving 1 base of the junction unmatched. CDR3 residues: CASSIVGLAGSTDTQYF. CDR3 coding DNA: TGTGCCAGTAGTATAGTGGGACTAGCGGGGAGCACAGATACGCAGTATTTT.

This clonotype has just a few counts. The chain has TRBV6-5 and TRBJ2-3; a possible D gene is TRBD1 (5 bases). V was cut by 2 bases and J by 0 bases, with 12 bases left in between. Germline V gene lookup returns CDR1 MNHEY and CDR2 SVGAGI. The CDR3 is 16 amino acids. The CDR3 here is CASSYMTASSTDTQYF. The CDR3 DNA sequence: TGTGCCAGCAGTTACATGACAGCGTCTAGCACAGATACGCAGTATTTT.

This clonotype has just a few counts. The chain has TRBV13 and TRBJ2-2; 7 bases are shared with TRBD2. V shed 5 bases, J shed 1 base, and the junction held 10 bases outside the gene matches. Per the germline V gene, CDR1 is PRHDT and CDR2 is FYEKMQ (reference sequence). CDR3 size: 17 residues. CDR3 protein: CASSQLRPSGNTGELFF. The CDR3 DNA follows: TGTGCCAGCAGCCAACTCCGGCCTAGCGGGAACACCGGGGAGCTGTTTTTT.

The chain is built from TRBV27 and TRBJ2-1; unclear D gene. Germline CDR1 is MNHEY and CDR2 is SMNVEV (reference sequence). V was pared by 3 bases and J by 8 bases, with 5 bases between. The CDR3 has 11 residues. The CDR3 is CASSFVHEQFF. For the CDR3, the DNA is TGTGCCAGCAGTTTTGTACATGAGCAGTTCTTC.

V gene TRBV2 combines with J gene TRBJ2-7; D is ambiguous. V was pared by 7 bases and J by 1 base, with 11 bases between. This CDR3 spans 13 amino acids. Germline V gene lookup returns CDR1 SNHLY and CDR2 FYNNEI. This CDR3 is CASITASSYEQYF. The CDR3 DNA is TGTGCCAGCATAACAGCAAGTTCCTACGAGCAGTACTTC.

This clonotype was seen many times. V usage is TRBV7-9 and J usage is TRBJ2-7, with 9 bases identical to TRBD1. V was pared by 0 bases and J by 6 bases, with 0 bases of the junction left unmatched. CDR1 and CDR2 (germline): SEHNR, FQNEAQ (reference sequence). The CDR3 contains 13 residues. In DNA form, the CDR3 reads TGTGCCAGCAGCTTAGCGGACAGGGGCGAGCAGTACTTC. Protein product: CASSLADRGEQYF.

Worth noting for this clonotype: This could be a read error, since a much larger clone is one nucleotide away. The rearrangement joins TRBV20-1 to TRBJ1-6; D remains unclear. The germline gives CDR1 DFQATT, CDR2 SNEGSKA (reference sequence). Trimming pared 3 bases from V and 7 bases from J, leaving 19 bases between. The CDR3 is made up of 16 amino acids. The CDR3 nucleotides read TGCAGTGCTAGCGATAGGACTTTGGTGAAAAATTCACCCCTCCACTTT. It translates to CSASDRTLVKNSPLHF.

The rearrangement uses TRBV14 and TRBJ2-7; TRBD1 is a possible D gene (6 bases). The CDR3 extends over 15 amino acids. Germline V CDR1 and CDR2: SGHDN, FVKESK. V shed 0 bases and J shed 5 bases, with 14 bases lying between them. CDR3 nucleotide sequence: TGTGCCAGCAGCCAAGAATGGGGGCGAGGCGACGAGCAGTACTTC. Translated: CASSQEWGRGDEQYF.

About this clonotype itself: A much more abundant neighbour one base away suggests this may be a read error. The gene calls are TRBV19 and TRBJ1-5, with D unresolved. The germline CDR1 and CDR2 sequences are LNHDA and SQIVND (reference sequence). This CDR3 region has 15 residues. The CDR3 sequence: CAISISTGGNQPQHF. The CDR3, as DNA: TGTGCCATTAGTATTTCCACCGGGGGCAATCAGCCCCAGCATTTT.

The CDR3 region is CASSQDAGAGGNEQYF. The CDR3 coding sequence is TGCGCCAGCAGCCAAGATGCCGGAGCGGGAGGGAACGAGCAGTACTTC. The chain couples TRBV4-3 to TRBJ2-7; 10 positions agree with TRBD2. V dropped 0 bases and J dropped 5; count of bases not matched to a gene: 7. The CDR3 covers 16 residues. The V gene's germline CDR1 is LGHNA and CDR2 YSLEER.

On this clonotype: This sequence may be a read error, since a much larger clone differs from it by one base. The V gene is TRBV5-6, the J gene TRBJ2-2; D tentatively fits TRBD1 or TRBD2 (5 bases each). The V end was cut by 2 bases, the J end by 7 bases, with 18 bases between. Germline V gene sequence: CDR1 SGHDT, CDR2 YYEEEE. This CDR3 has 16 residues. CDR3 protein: CASSFPSEGSVGELFF. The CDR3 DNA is TGTGCCAGCAGCTTCCCCAGCGAGGGGTCGGTCGGGGAGCTGTTTTTT.

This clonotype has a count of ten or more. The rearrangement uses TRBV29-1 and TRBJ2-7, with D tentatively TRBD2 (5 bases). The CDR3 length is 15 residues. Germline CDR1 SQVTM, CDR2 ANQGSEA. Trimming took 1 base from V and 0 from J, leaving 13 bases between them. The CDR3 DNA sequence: TGCAGCGTTGAAGGAGGGATGGGAAACTCCTACGAGCAGTACTTC. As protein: CSVEGGMGNSYEQYF.